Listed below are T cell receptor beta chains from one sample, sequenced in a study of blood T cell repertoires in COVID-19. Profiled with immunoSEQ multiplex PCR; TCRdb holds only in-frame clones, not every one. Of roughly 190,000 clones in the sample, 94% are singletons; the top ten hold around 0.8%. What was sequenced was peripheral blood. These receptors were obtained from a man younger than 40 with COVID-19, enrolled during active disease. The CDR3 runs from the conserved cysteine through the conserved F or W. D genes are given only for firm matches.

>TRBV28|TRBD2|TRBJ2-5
CASSTGTSGGETQYF
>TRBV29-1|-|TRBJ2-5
CSVGDGGDQETQYF
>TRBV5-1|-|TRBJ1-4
CASSLGGVGEKLFF
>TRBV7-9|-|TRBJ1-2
CASSLSSSNYGYTF
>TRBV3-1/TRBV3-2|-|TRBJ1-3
CASSQDLPGSGNTIYF
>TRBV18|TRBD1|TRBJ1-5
CASSRELGQGDNQPQHF
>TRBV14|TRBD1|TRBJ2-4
CASSQSPGQGASIQYF
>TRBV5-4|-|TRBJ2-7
CASSRMTGTRYEQYF
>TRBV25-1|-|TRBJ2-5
CASSFPGNQETQYF
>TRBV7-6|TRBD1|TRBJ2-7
CASSSGTDSSYEQYF
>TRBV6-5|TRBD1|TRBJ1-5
CASKEQGTSNQPQHF
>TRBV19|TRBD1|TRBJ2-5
CASSIDSDRGLCETQYF
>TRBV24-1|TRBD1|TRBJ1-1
CATSDGVVPGGNNTEAFF
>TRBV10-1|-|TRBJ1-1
CASSTVNTEAFF
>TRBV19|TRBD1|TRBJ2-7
CASSNLGGTGPRPYEQYF
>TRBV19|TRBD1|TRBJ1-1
CASSMPGGLTEAFF
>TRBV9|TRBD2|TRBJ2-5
CASSITSGEETQYF
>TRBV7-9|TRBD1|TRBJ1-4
CASSLGTTGVEKLFF
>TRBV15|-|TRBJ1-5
CATSSQGSQPQHF
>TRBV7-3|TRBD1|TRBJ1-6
CASSLTGRQGGNSPLHF
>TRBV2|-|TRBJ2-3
CASMIEASLVTDTQYF
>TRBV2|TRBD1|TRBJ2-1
CASSDRGRDNEQFF
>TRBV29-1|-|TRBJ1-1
CSVVPDTEAFF
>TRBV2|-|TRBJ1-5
CASSEEQASNQPQHF
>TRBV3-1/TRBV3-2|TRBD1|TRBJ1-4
CASSLGTGPEKLFF
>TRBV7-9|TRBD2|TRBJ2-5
CASKPGGYQETQYF
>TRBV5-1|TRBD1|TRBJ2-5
CASSVDRGGRETQYF
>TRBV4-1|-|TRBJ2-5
CASSQPGTRLGGQYF
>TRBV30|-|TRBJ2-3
CAWSVSHGGTDTQYF
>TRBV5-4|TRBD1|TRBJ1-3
CASSPRGLRSGNTIYF
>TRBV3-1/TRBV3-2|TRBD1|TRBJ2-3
CASSHPGTGRTDTQYF
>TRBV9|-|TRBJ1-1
CASSELGGDYTEAFF
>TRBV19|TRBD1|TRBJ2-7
CASSKAYRGISDEQYF
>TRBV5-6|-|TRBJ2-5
CASSLGGGSPQYF
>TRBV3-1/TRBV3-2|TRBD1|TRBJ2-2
CASSSRTGVTGELFF
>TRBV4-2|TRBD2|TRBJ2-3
CASSPGERGGPSTDTQYF
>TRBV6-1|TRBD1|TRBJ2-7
CASSEPGQGSHEQYF
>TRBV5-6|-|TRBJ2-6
CASSLNPGAGANVLTF
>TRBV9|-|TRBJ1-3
CASSVSGLSGNTIYF
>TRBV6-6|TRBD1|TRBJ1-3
CASSRQGAGGNTIYF
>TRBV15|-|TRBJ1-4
CATSREWAEKLFF
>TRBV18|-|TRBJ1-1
CASSPDISLNTEAFF
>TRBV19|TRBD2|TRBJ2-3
CASSLLAAFTDTQYF
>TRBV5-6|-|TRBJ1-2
CASSLRALYGYTF
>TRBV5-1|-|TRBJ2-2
CASSLGGPRYTGELFF
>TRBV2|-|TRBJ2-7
CASRAIPTGRSYEQYF
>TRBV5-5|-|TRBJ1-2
CASSRRDYYGYTF